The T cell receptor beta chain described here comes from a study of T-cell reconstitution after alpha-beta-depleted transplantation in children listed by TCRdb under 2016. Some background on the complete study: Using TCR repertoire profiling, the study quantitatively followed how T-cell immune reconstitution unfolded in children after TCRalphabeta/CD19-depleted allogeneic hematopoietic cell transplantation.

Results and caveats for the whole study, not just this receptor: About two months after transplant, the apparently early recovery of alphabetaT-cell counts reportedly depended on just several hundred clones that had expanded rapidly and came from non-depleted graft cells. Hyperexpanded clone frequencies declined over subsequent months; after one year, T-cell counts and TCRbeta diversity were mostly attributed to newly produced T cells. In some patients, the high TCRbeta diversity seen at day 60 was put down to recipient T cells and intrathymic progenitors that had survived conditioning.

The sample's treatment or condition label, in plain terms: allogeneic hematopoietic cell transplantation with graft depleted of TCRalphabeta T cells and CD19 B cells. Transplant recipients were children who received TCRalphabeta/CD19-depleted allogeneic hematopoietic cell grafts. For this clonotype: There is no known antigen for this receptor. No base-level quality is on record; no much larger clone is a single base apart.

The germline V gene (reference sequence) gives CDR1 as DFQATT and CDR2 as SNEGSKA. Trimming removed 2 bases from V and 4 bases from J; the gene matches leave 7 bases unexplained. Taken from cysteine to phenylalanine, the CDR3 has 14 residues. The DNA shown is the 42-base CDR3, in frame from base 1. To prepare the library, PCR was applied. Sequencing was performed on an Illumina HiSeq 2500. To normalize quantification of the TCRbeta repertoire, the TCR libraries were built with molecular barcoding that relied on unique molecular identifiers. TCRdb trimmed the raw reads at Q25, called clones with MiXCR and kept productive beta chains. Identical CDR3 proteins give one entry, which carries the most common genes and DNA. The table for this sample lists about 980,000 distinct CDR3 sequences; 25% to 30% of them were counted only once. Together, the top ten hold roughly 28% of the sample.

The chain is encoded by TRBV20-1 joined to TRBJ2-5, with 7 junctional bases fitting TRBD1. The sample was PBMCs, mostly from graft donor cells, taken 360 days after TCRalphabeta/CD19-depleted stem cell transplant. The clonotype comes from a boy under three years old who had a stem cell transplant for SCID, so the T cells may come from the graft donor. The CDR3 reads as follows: CSARSDRRVETQYF. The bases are TGCAGTGCTAGATCGGACAGGCGGGTAGAGACCCAGTACTTC.